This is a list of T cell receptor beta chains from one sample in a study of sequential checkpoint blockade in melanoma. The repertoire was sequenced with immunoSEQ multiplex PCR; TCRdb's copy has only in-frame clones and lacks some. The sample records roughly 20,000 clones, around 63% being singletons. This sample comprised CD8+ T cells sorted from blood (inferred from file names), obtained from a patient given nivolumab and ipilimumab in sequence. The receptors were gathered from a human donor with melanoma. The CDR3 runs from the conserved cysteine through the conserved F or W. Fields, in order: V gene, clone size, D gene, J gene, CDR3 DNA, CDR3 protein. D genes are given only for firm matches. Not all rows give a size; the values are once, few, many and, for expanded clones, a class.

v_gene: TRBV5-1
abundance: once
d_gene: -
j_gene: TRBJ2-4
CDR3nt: TGCGCCAGCAGCACCGGGACTGTAGCCAAAAACATTCAGTACTTC
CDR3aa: CASSTGTVAKNIQYF

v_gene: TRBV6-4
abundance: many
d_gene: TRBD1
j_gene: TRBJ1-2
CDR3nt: TGTGCCAGCAGTACGCGGACAGGGATCGCGGTGGGCTACACCTTC
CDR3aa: CASSTRTGIAVGYTF

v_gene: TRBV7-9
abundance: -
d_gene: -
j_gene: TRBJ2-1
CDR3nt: TGTGCCAGCAGCCCACCCGAGAGCTCCTACAATGAGCAGTTCTTC
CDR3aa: CASSPPESSYNEQFF

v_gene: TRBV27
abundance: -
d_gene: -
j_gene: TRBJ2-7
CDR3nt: TGTGCCAGCAATTTCGGATCAGCGCCTTCCTACGAGCAGTACTTC
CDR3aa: CASNFGSAPSYEQYF

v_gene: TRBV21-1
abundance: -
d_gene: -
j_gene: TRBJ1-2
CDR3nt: TGTGCCAGCAGCAAAAACAGGGACCCTTATGGCTACACCTTC
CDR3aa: CASSKNRDPYGYTF

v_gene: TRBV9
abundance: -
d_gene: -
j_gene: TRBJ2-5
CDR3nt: TGTGCCAGCAGCCCTCAGGGGCGTTTCCAAGAGACCCAGTACTTC
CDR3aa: CASSPQGRFQETQYF

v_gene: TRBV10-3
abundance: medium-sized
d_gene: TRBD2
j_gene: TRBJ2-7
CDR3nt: TGTGCCATCAGGAACTCGGGGGGCTACGAGCAGTACTTC
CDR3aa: CAIRNSGGYEQYF

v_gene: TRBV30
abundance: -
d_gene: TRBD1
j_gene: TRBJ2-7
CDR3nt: TGTGCCTGGAAGAGGGGGGACAGGGCCTACGAGCAGTACTTC
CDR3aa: CAWKRGDRAYEQYF

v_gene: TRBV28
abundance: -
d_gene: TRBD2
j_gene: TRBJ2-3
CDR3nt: TGTGCCAGCAGTTTGGGAGGAGCGGGAGGCACAGATACGCAGTATTTT
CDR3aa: CASSLGGAGGTDTQYF

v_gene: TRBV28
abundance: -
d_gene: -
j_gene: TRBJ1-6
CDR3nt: TGTGCCAGCAGTTCAAGACAGTTGGTCCACTTT
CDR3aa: CASSSRQLVHF

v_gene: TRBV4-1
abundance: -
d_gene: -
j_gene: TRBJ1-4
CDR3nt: TGCGCCAGCAGCCTTTACCGGGACACCCGAGGGTCCAATGAAAAACTGTTTTTT
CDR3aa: CASSLYRDTRGSNEKLFF

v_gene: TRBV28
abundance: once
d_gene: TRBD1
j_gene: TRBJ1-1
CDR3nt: TGTGCCAGCAGTTTGGTAGGGGGCTGGGGAATGAACACTGAAGCTTTCTTT
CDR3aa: CASSLVGGWGMNTEAFF

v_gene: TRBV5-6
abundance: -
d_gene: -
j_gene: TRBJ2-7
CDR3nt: TGTGCCAGCAGCTCTGGACACTACGAGCAGTACTTC
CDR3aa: CASSSGHYEQYF

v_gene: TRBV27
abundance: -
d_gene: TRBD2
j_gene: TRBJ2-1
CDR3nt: TGTGCCAGCAGCTCCCTACTAGCGGGAGAGGAAGAGCAGTTCTTC
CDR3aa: CASSSLLAGEEEQFF

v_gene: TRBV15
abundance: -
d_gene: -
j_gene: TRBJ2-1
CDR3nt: TGTGCCACCAGCAGAGGGGAGGTGATGGCAGGCGGGGTGAACAATGAGCAGTTCTTC
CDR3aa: CATSRGEVMAGGVNNEQFF

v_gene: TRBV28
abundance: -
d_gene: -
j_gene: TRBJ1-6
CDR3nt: TGTGCCAGCAGGGACATTGGGACACCCCTCCACTTT
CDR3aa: CASRDIGTPLHF